This TCR beta chain was captured by sequencing in a study of glioma-infiltrating T cells. Regarding the study as a whole: Tissue and blood shared very few CDR3 sequences. Gliomas, especially low-grade, showed above-expected tissue-blood divergence; non-neoplastic patients showed below.

V lost 3 bases and J lost 0; bases outside the gene matches: 12. The CDR3 sequence is 17 residues long. Germline CDR1 DFQATT, CDR2 SNEGSKA (reference sequence). Using RNA template, CDR3s of TCR alpha and beta were amplified with iRepertoire arm-PCR. Input was roughly 100-450 ng of tissue mRNA or PBMC total RNA. MiXCR was run by TCRdb on the multiplex PCR reads, yielding one entry per CDR3 protein. Here the sample spans more than 95,000 distinct CDR3 sequences, roughly 23% being singletons. This clonotype was observed many times. The antigen is unknown. The TCR was taken from a human donor with low-grade glioma or glioblastoma, undergoing nonglioma brain surgery, or in good health (not recorded which). The V gene is TRBV20-1, the J gene TRBJ2-5; TRBD2 matches 8 bases. The specimen was glioma tissue, nonneoplastic brain tissue, or PBMCs (not recorded which). CDR3 sequence (DNA): TGCAGTGCTAGCGGGAGGGGGGCTGGGGTAAACCAAGAGACCCAGTACTTC. It translates to CSASGRGAGVNQETQYF.